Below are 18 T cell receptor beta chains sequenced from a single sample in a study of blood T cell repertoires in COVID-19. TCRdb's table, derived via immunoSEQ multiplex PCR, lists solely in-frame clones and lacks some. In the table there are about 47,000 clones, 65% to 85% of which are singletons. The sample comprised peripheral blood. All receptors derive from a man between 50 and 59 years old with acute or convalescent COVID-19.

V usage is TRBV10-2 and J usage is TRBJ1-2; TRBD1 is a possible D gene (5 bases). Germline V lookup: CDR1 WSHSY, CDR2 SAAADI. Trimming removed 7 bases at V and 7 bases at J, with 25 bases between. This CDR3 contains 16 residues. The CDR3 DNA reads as TGCGCCAGCACCGAAGGGCCAACTTTTTCCGGGGGTGGCTACACCTTC. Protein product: CASTEGPTFSGGGYTF.

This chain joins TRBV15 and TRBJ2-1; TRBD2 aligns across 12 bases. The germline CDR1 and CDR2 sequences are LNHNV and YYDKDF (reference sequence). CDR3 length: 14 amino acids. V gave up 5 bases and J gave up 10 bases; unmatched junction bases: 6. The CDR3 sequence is CATSFRTSGAEQFF. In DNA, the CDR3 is TGTGCCACCAGCTTTCGGACTAGCGGGGCCGAGCAGTTCTTC.

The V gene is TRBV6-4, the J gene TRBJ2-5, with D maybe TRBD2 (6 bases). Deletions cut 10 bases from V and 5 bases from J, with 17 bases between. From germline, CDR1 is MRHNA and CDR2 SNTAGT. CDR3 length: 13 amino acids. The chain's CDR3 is CATCVPGEETQYF. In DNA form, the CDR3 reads TGTGCCACCTGCGTCCCGGGGGAGGAGACCCAGTACTTC.

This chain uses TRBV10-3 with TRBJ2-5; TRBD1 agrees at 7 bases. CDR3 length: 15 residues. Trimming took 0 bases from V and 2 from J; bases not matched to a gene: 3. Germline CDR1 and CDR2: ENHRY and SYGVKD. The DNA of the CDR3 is TGTGCCATCAGTGAGTCAAAGGACAGGCAAGAGACCCAGTACTTC. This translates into CAISESKDRQETQYF.

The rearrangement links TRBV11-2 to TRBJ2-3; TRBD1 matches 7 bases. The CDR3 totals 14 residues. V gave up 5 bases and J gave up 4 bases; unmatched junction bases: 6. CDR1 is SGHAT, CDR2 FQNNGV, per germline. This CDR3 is CASSATGSPDTQYF. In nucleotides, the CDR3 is TGTGCCAGCAGCGCGACAGGGTCCCCAGATACGCAGTATTTT.

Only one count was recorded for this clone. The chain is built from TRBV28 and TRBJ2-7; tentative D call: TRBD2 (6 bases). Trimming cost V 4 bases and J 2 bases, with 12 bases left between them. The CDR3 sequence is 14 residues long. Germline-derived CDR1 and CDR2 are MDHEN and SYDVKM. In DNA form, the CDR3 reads TGTGCCAGCAGTTCCGGGACTCAGACCTACGAGCAGTACTTC. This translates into CASSSGTQTYEQYF.

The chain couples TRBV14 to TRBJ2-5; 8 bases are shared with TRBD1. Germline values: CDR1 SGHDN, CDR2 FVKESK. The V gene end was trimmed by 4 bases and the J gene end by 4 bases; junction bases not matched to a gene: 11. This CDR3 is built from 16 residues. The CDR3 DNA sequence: TGTGCCAGCAGCCCCATCGGGCAGGGGGCCGGAGAGACCCAGTACTTC. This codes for CASSPIGQGAGETQYF.

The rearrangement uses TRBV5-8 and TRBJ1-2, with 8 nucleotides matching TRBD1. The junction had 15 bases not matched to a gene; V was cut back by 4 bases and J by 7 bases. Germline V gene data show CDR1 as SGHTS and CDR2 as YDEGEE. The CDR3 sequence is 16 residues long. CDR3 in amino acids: CASSKSRGRGRIGYTF. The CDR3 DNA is TGTGCCAGCAGCAAAAGCCGGGGCAGGGGGCGGATTGGCTACACCTTC.

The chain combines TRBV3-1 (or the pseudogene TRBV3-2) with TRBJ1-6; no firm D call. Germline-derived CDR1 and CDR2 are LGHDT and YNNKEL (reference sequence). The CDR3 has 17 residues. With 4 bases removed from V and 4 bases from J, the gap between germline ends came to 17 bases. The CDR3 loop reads CASSRGQIGAYNSPLHF. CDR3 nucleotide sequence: TGTGCCAGCAGCCGAGGCCAAATCGGAGCATATAATTCACCCCTCCACTTT.

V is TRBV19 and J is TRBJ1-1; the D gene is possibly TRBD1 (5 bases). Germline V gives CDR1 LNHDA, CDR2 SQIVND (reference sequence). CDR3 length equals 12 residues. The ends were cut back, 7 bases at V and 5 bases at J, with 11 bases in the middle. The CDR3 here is CASTRGGTEAFF. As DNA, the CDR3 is TGTGCCAGTACCCGGGGGGGGACTGAAGCTTTCTTT.

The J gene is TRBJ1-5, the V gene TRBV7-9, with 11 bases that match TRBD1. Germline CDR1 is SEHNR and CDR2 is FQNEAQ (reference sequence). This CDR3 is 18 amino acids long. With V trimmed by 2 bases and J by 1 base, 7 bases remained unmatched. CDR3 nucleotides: TGTGCCAGCAGCTTACTAGGACAGGGGGCAAGGAGCAATCAGCCCCAGCATTTT. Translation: CASSLLGQGARSNQPQHF. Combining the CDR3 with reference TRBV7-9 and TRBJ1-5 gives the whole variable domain DTGVSQNPRHKITKRGQNVTFRCDPISEHNRLYWYRQTLGQGPEFLTYFQNEAQLEKSRLLSDRFSAERPKGSFSTLEIQRTEQGDSAMYLCASSLLGQGARSNQPQHFGDGTRLSIL.

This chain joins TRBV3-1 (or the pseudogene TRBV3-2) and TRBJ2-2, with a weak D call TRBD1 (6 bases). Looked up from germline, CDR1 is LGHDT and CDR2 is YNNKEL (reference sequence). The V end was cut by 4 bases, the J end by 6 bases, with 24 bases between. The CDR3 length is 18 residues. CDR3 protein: CASSLGPGHQGRPGELFF. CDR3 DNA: TGTGCCAGCAGCCTCGGCCCCGGCCATCAGGGGAGACCCGGGGAGCTGTTTTTT.

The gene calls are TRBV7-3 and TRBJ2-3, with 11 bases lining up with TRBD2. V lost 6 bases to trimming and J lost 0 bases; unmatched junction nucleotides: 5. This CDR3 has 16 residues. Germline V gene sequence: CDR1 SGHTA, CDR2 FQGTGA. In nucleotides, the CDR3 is TGTGCCAGCAGATCTAGCGGGGGGCTAAGCACAGATACGCAGTATTTT. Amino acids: CASRSSGGLSTDTQYF.

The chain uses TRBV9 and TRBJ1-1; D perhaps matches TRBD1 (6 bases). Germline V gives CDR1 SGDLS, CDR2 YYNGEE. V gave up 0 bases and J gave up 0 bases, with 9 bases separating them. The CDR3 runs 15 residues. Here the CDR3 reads CASSVDPGVNTEAFF. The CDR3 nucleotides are TGTGCCAGCAGCGTAGACCCAGGGGTGAACACTGAAGCTTTCTTT.

The CDR3 coding sequence is TGTGCCAGCGGGGCTTACGAGCAGTACTTC. This codes for CASGAYEQYF. V and J are TRBV6-5 and TRBJ2-7, with D possibly TRBD1 on 5 matching bases. This CDR3 region has 10 residues. The V and J ends lost 8 bases and 4 bases respectively, with 6 bases between them. Germline values: CDR1 MNHEY, CDR2 SVGAGI.

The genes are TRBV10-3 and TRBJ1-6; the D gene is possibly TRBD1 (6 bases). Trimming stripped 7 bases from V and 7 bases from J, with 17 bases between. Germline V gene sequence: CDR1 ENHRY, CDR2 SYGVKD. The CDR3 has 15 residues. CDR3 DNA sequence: TGTGCCATCAAGAAGGGCAGGGGCGAGAATTCACCCCTCCACTTT. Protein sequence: CAIKKGRGENSPLHF.

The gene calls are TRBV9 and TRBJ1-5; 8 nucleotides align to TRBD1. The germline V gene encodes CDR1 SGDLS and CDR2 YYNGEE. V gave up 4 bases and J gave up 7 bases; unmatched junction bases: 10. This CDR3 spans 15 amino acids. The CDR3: CASSSGGQGGQPQHF. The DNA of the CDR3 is TGTGCCAGCAGCTCCGGAGGACAGGGAGGGCAGCCCCAGCATTTT.

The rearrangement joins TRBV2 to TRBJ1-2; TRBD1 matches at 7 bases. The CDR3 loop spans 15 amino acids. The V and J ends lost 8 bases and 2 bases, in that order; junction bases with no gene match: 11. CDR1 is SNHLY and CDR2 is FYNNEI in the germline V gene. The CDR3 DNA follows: TGTGCCAGCCTTCCCCATCTACAGGGGAACTATGGCTACACCTTC. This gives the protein CASLPHLQGNYGYTF.